Reported below is one T cell receptor (beta chain). Trimming removed 0 bases from V and 7 bases from J; junction bases left unmatched: 6. This CDR3 contains 15 residues. Germline CDR1 is SGHKS and CDR2 is YYEKEE (reference sequence). TCRdb's table, derived via immunoSEQ multiplex PCR, lists solely in-frame clones and lacks some. The sample holds about 200,000 clones, roughly 75% seen once. The data belong to a study of blood T cell repertoires in COVID-19. The source material was peripheral blood. The sequence came from a woman aged 70-85 years with acute or convalescent COVID-19. This sequence joins TRBV5-5 and TRBJ1-5; TRBD1 matches 8 bases. The CDR3 reads CASSLGQGNEQPQHF. For the CDR3, the DNA is TGTGCCAGCAGCTTGGGACAGGGGAATGAGCAGCCCCAGCATTTT.